The source of this TCR beta chain is a study of blood T cell repertoires in COVID-19. On the study more broadly: Samples of COVID-19 (acute and convalescent) were obtained from the United States, Italy and Spain.

The authors' processing: Amplification of reference gene primers was used by the study to estimate nucleated cell counts. Assay used: immunoSEQ multiplex PCR; TCRdb lists only in-frame clones, some missing. The V and J calls and clone size come from that table; D and trimming were worked out from the DNA. The table has under 250,000 clones, 80% to 90% seen once. Residents of around 24 US areas, aged roughly 18 to 90 years, made up the participants. Clinical history as reported by participants underpinned cohort assignment. The CDR3 extends over 16 amino acids. The V and J ends lost 2 bases and 5 bases, in that order; junction bases with no gene match: 7. Germline assignment: CDR1 MGHRA and CDR2 YSYEKL.

The clonotype was recovered from a woman under 40 who had been exposed to COVID-19. The sample taken for sequencing was PBMCs or T cells enriched from blood (not recorded which). The chain carries TRBV4-1 and TRBJ2-7; TRBD2 matches at 12 bases. The CDR3 sequence is CASSQPLTSGRNEQYF. In DNA form, the CDR3 reads TGCGCCAGCAGCCAACCCCTGACTAGCGGGAGAAACGAGCAGTACTTC.